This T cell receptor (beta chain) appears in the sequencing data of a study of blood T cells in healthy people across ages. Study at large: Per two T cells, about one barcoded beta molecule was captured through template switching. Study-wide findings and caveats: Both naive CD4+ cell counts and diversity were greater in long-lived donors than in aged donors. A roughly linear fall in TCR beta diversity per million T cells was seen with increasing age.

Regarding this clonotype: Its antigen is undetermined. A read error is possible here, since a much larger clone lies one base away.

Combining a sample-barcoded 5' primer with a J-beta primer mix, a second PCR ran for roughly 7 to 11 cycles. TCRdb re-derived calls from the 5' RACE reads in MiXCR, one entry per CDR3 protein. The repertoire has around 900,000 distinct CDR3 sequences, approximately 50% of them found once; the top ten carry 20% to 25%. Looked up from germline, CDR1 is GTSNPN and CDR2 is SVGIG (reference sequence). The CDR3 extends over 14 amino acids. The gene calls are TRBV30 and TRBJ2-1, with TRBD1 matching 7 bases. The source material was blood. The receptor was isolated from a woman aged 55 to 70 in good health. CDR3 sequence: CAALRQGSYNEQLF. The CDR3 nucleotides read TGTGCCGCACTCCGACAGGGCTCCTACAATGAGCAGCTCTTC.